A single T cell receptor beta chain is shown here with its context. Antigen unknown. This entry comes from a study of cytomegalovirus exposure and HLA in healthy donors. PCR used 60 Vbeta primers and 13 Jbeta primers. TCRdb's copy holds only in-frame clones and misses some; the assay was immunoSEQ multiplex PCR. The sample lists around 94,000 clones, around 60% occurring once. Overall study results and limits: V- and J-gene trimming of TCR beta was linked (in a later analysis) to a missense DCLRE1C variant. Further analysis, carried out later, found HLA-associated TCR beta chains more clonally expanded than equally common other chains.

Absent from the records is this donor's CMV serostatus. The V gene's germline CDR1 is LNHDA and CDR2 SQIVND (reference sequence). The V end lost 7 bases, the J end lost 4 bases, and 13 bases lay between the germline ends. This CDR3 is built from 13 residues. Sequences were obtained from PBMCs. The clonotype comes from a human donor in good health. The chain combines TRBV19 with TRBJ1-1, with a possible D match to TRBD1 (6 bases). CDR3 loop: CASTKQGFTEAFF. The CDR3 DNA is TGTGCCAGTACTAAACAGGGTTTCACTGAAGCTTTCTTT.